This is a list of T cell receptor beta chains from one sample in a study of T cell changes during pregnancy in multiple sclerosis. Sequenced by immunoSEQ multiplex PCR; TCRdb stores in-frame clones only, minus some. The sample has about 76,000 clones, 93% seen once; the top ten hold roughly 2.5%. The input for sequencing was peripheral blood, taken in the second trimester of pregnancy. The receptor source for this set is a female donor with multiple sclerosis, enrolled in a pregnancy study. The CDR3 runs from the conserved cysteine through the conserved F or W. The D gene is left open where the match is weak. A row's size may be missing; if present it is once, few, many or a size class.

J gene	D gene	clone size	V gene	CDR3 DNA	CDR3 protein
TRBJ2-3	TRBD2	-	TRBV6-1	TGTGCCAGCAGTGGTTTAGCGGGGGGGCCAGATACGCAGTATTTT	CASSGLAGGPDTQYF
TRBJ2-7	TRBD2	-	TRBV7-2	TGTGCCAGCAGCCTAACCGGGACTAGCGGGACCTACGAGCAGTACTTC	CASSLTGTSGTYEQYF
TRBJ1-4	TRBD1	-	TRBV5-1	TGCGCCAGCAGCTCCCGGGGACAGGGATCGGGTGAAAAACTGTTTTTT	CASSSRGQGSGEKLFF
TRBJ2-1	TRBD2	once	TRBV7-3	TGTGCCAGCAGCTTAGCAGCGGGGGGGCCGTCATACAATGAGCAGTTCTTC	CASSLAAGGPSYNEQFF
TRBJ1-4	-	-	TRBV29-1	TGCAGCGCTTCGGACAGCCTTGGGGGAAAACTGTTTTTT	CSASDSLGGKLFF
TRBJ2-1	-	-	TRBV11-3	TGTGCCAGCAGCTTAGGAGGTGGCCAAGAGCAGTTCTTC	CASSLGGGQEQFF
TRBJ2-7	-	-	TRBV19	TGTGCCAGTAGTAATAAAGGGGTCGGTTATGTACACGAGCAGTACTTC	CASSNKGVGYVHEQYF
TRBJ1-3	-	once	TRBV21-1	TGTGCCAGCAGCATTCAGACAGGCTCCATATATTTT	CASSIQTGSIYF
TRBJ1-1	-	-	TRBV19	TGTGCCAGTAGTATAGGCACAGGGCGGACTGAAGCTTTCTTT	CASSIGTGRTEAFF
TRBJ2-1	TRBD2	-	TRBV10-1	TGCGCCAGCAGTGACCCCGGACTAGCGGGGTTTCAGCAGTTCTTC	CASSDPGLAGFQQFF
TRBJ1-5	-	-	TRBV23-1	TGCGCCAGCAGTCAATCAGGCGGGAACAATCAGCCCCAGCATTTT	CASSQSGGNNQPQHF
TRBJ1-6	TRBD1	-	TRBV9	TGTGCCAGCAGCGGTCGACAGGGTTCAATTTCACCCCTCCACTTT	CASSGRQGSISPLHF
TRBJ2-2	TRBD1	once	TRBV7-7	TGTGCTAGCAGCCCGAGACAGGGGGCCCGGAACACCGGGGAGCTGTTTTTT	CASSPRQGARNTGELFF
TRBJ2-7	-	-	TRBV5-1	TGCGCCAGCAGCTTGCGGGAGTCTGGGAGTGGCCACGAGCAGTACTTC	CASSLRESGSGHEQYF
TRBJ1-1	-	-	TRBV10-3	TGTGCCATCAGTGAGTCTGAGGAGCGAGGGGGAGCTTTCTTT	CAISESEERGGAFF
TRBJ2-2	TRBD1	-	TRBV7-3	TGTGCCAGCAGCCAGGGGGACAGGGGGCATCCCGGGGAGCTGTTTTTT	CASSQGDRGHPGELFF
TRBJ2-5	-	-	TRBV29-1	TGCAGCGTTGAAGAAAGGGGCAGGGAAGAGACCCAGTACTTC	CSVEERGREETQYF
TRBJ2-3	TRBD2	-	TRBV7-9	TGTGCCAGCAGCTCCTTTCTAGCGGGGGGAACAGATACGCAGTATTTT	CASSSFLAGGTDTQYF
TRBJ1-1	TRBD1	-	TRBV27	TGTGCCAGCAGTCGACAGGGTCAGATGAACACTGAAGCTTTCTTT	CASSRQGQMNTEAFF
TRBJ2-1	TRBD2	-	TRBV27	TGTGCCAGCAGTCCGGGACTAGCGGGAGGTGAGCAGTTCTTC	CASSPGLAGGEQFF
TRBJ2-5	TRBD2	-	TRBV5-6	TGTGCCAGCAGCGTGGGGATCGGTCTAGCGGGGGCAGAGCAAGAGACCCAGTACTTC	CASSVGIGLAGAEQETQYF
TRBJ2-1	TRBD2	-	TRBV7-6	TGTGCCAGCAGCCTCACTAGCGGGACTTACAATGAGCAGTTCTTC	CASSLTSGTYNEQFF
TRBJ2-2	TRBD1	-	TRBV2	TGTGCCAGCAGAATGACAGGGGGGGGGAACACCGGGGAGCTGTTTTTT	CASRMTGGGNTGELFF
TRBJ2-5	TRBD2	-	TRBV14	TGTGCCAGCAGCCAAGCTGATAGCGGGAGAGCGTACCAAGAGACCCAGTACTTC	CASSQADSGRAYQETQYF
TRBJ2-7	TRBD2	-	TRBV5-1	TGCGCCAGCAGCTTGGACGGCGGGGGGGCCAACGAGCAGTACTTC	CASSLDGGGANEQYF
TRBJ2-3	TRBD2	-	TRBV9	TGTGCCAGCAGCGTACAGTCGCTAGCGGGATACACAGATACGCAGTATTTT	CASSVQSLAGYTDTQYF
TRBJ2-3	TRBD2	-	TRBV5-4	TGTGCCAGCAGCCCGGTGGGACTAGCGAACACAGATACGCAGTATTTT	CASSPVGLANTDTQYF
TRBJ2-2	-	-	TRBV27	TGTGCCAGCAGTGGACAGACGAACACCGGGGAGCTGTTTTTT	CASSGQTNTGELFF
TRBJ1-2	-	-	TRBV4-1	TGCGCCAGCAGCCAAAGCCGGGGTATTCTCTATGGCTACACCTTC	CASSQSRGILYGYTF
TRBJ2-1	TRBD2	-	TRBV29-1	TGCAGCGTTGAAGATCCTAGAGCGGGACGGAGCATAGATGAGCAGTTCTTC	CSVEDPRAGRSIDEQFF
TRBJ1-1	-	few	TRBV7-2	TGTGCCAGCAGATCAGGGGTGGATAGGCAAGGGGAAGAAGCTTTCTTT	CASRSGVDRQGEEAFF
TRBJ2-7	-	few	TRBV18	TGTGCCAGCTCACGCGGGGCCCTTTCCTACGAGCAGTACTTC	CASSRGALSYEQYF
TRBJ1-2	-	-	TRBV5-6	TGTGCCAGCAGCATCAGGGGAACTACATGGAACTATGGCTACACCTTC	CASSIRGTTWNYGYTF
TRBJ2-3	TRBD1	-	TRBV2	TGTGCCAGCAGTCTACAGGGGACAAAGACAGATACGCAGTATTTT	CASSLQGTKTDTQYF
TRBJ1-1	-	-	TRBV5-6	TGTGCCAGCAGTCTAACCTCGAACACTGAAGCTTTCTTT	CASSLTSNTEAFF
TRBJ2-1	TRBD2	-	TRBV10-3	TGTGCCATCAGTGATACCGTGTGGGCTAGCGGGAGGTCCCTCTACAATGAGCAGTTCTTC	CAISDTVWASGRSLYNEQFF
TRBJ1-1	-	-	TRBV9	TGTGCCAGCAGCGCCGGGCCTACGGGGAGCACTGAAGCTTTCTTT	CASSAGPTGSTEAFF
TRBJ1-2	-	-	TRBV28	TGTGCCAGCAGTTTAGAAGCAGGGAACTATGGCTACACCTTC	CASSLEAGNYGYTF
TRBJ2-7	TRBD1	-	TRBV19	TGTGCCAGTAGTATAGGAGCTGACAGGGGTCTCCACGAGCAGTACTTC	CASSIGADRGLHEQYF
TRBJ1-5	TRBD1	-	TRBV5-6	TGTGCCAGCAGCTTCTTACAGGGACAGGGGAATCAGCCCCAGCATTTT	CASSFLQGQGNQPQHF
TRBJ2-7	TRBD1	-	TRBV28	TGTGCCAGCACTAAGACAGGGGGCTCCTACGAGCAGTACTTC	CASTKTGGSYEQYF
TRBJ2-7	TRBD1	-	TRBV9	TGTGCCAGCAGCGCAGGAGTCCGTACAGGGGGCCACGAGCAGTACTTC	CASSAGVRTGGHEQYF
TRBJ2-5	-	-	TRBV19	TGTGCCAGTAGTATAAGGCAGGGAGAGACCCAGTACTTC	CASSIRQGETQYF
TRBJ1-1	TRBD1	-	TRBV29-1	TGCAGCGCCCGTAAGGGACAGGAATCCGGAGGGGCTTTCTTT	CSARKGQESGGAFF
TRBJ2-7	-	once	TRBV7-7	TGTGCCAGCAGCTTAGGGGAGGACGGCGAGCAGTACTTC	CASSLGEDGEQYF
TRBJ2-5	TRBD1	-	TRBV5-4	TGTGCCAGCAGCCTCAACAGGGGGCGCGAGACCCAGTACTTC	CASSLNRGRETQYF
TRBJ2-3	TRBD2	-	TRBV5-4	TGTGCCAGCAGCTTGGGGGATAGCGGGGGGGCTACAGATACGCAGTATTTT	CASSLGDSGGATDTQYF
TRBJ2-3	TRBD1	-	TRBV11-3	TGTGCCAGCAGCCCGGGACAGTGGGGCAGCACAGATACGCAGTATTTT	CASSPGQWGSTDTQYF
TRBJ2-3	TRBD2	-	TRBV19	TGTGCCAGTAGTTCCCAGAGGGGACTAGCGACAGATACGCAGTATTTT	CASSSQRGLATDTQYF
TRBJ1-1	-	-	TRBV11-1	TGTGCCAGCAGCTCCCCGGAGGGTGGCACTGAAGCTTTCTTT	CASSSPEGGTEAFF
TRBJ2-5	TRBD2	-	TRBV13	TGTGCCAGCAGCTTATTCGAGCGGGGTACTCAAGAGACCCAGTACTTC	CASSLFERGTQETQYF
TRBJ1-2	TRBD1	-	TRBV5-1	TGCGCCAGCAGCCCCGGACAGGGGGCTTGGTACACCTTC	CASSPGQGAWYTF
TRBJ1-2	-	-	TRBV4-1	TGCGCCAGCAGCCAAGTCGACAGGCCGGTCTATGGCTACACCTTC	CASSQVDRPVYGYTF
TRBJ2-1	-	once	TRBV20-1	TGCAGTGCTAGGAGGGATGAGCAGTTCTTC	CSARRDEQFF
TRBJ1-2	-	-	TRBV2	TGTGCAGGGAAGAGGGAAATATATGGCTACACCTTC	CAGKREIYGYTF
TRBJ1-1	TRBD1	-	TRBV10-3	TGTGCCATCAGCACAGGGGAACACACTGAAGCTTTCTTT	CAISTGEHTEAFF
TRBJ2-7	TRBD1	-	TRBV6-6	TGTGCCAGCAGTTACTATGGGACAGGGGGTTCCTACGAGCAGTACTTC	CASSYYGTGGSYEQYF
TRBJ2-3	TRBD2	once	TRBV14	TGTGCCAGCAGCCAATGGGGACTAGCGGGCACAGATACGCAGTATTTT	CASSQWGLAGTDTQYF
TRBJ2-7	TRBD2	-	TRBV7-2	TGTGCCAGCAGCTTGACTAGCGGATCCTACGAGCAGTACTTC	CASSLTSGSYEQYF